The clone carrying this T cell receptor (beta chain) turned up a few times. The antigen is undetermined. Based on CD45RO/CCR7/CD25/CD127/CD95/CD27, CD4+ regulatory, stem cell-like memory, naive and central memory cells were sorted. Each population that was sorted was more than 95% pure. The sample originates from a study of beta chain features in type 1 diabetes. Across the whole study: On cell yields, gender and age, patients and healthy donors were similar. Study-wide findings and caveats: Researchers report that Type 1 diabetes patients had moderately but significantly shorter TCRB CDR3s across all four CD4+ subsets. Possible PCR preference for shorter templates applied equally to patients and controls.

Reverse transcribing all isolated RNA meant expressed TCRB transcripts were sequenced. Using immunoSEQ multiplex PCR, the repertoire was profiled, and TCRdb retains in-frame clones only, with some absent. The repertoire has under 400,000 clones, around 13% of them found once; the top ten carry about 0.01%. The CDR3 extends over 14 amino acids. Trimming stripped 4 bases from V and 2 bases from J, with 11 bases between. The germline V gene encodes CDR1 SGHRS and CDR2 YFSETQ. The source of this sequence is a young woman with type 1 diabetes. Sequencing was performed on naive CD4+ T cells from blood. The chain has TRBV5-1 and TRBJ2-3, with D possibly being TRBD1 (6 bases). DNA of the CDR3: TGCGCCAGCAGCCCCGGACAGCCCACAGATACGCAGTATTTT. Its translation: CASSPGQPTDTQYF.